The rows below give T cell receptor beta chains drawn from one sample of a study of cytomegalovirus exposure and HLA in healthy donors. Only in-frame clones appear in the TCRdb table, and some are missing; sequencing was by immunoSEQ multiplex PCR. The sample has about 170,000 clones, roughly 80% seen once. Sequencing input: PBMCs. Receptors originate from a woman between 18 and 30 years old in good health and CMV-seropositive. Each CDR3 is given with its conserved first and last residue. The order of the fields is clone size, D gene, V gene, J gene, CDR3 protein, CDR3 DNA. D genes are given only for firm matches. Not all rows give a size; the values are once, few, many and, for expanded clones, a class.

size: .; D: .; V: TRBV6-5; J: TRBJ1-4; CDR3: CASSDRHNEKLFF; DNA: TGTGCCAGCAGTGACAGACATAATGAAAAACTGTTTTTT
size: .; D: .; V: TRBV7-9; J: TRBJ1-3; CDR3: CASSFPSQGHSGNTIYF; DNA: TGTGCCAGCAGCTTTCCGTCACAGGGTCACTCTGGAAACACCATATATTTT
size: .; D: .; V: TRBV29-1; J: TRBJ1-1; CDR3: CSVRTAISMNTEAFF; DNA: TGCAGCGTCAGGACAGCCATCTCAATGAACACTGAAGCTTTCTTT
size: .; D: TRBD1; V: TRBV10-3; J: TRBJ2-3; CDR3: CAIGQGVEDTQYF; DNA: TGTGCCATCGGACAGGGGGTAGAAGATACGCAGTATTTT
size: .; D: TRBD2; V: TRBV29-1; J: TRBJ2-3; CDR3: CSGGLAGITDTQYF; DNA: TGCAGCGGGGGACTAGCGGGGATCACAGATACGCAGTATTTT
size: few; D: TRBD2; V: TRBV6-5; J: TRBJ2-3; CDR3: CASSRDSGGTDTQYF; DNA: TGTGCCAGCAGTAGAGATAGCGGGGGCACAGATACGCAGTATTTT
size: .; D: .; V: TRBV5-1; J: TRBJ2-3; CDR3: CASSLSGDGTDTQYF; DNA: TGCGCCAGCAGCTTATCGGGGGACGGAACAGATACGCAGTATTTT
size: .; D: TRBD1; V: TRBV10-3; J: TRBJ2-7; CDR3: CAISEPGQGLSEQYF; DNA: TGTGCCATCAGTGAACCGGGACAGGGACTGTCCGAGCAGTACTTC
size: .; D: TRBD2; V: TRBV19; J: TRBJ2-2; CDR3: CASMKVAGAWGGELFF; DNA: TGTGCCAGTATGAAGGTAGCGGGGGCCTGGGGCGGGGAGCTGTTTTTT
size: .; D: TRBD2; V: TRBV11-3; J: TRBJ2-1; CDR3: CASSLASGGSYNEQFF; DNA: TGTGCCAGCAGCCTTGCTAGCGGGGGGTCCTACAATGAGCAGTTCTTC
size: .; D: .; V: TRBV6-1; J: TRBJ2-1; CDR3: CASSEAGVSYNEQFF; DNA: TGTGCCAGCAGTGAAGCCGGGGTCTCGTACAATGAGCAGTTCTTC
size: .; D: TRBD1; V: TRBV19; J: TRBJ2-1; CDR3: CATSRTGTEQFF; DNA: TGTGCCACCTCTAGGACAGGGACTGAGCAGTTCTTC
size: few; D: TRBD1; V: TRBV25-1; J: TRBJ1-2; CDR3: CASSEWDSFSYGYTF; DNA: TGTGCCAGCAGTGAATGGGACAGTTTCAGCTATGGCTACACCTTC
size: .; D: .; V: TRBV7-8; J: TRBJ1-4; CDR3: CASSPGVGRGNEKLFF; DNA: TGTGCCAGCAGCCCCGGGGTGGGCAGGGGAAATGAAAAACTGTTTTTT
size: once; D: TRBD2; V: TRBV5-4; J: TRBJ2-3; CDR3: CASSRGLAGSTDTQYF; DNA: TGTGCCAGCAGCCGGGGACTAGCGGGAAGCACAGATACGCAGTATTTT
size: once; D: .; V: TRBV5-1; J: TRBJ1-1; CDR3: CASSLGSLVQVVEAFF; DNA: TGCGCCAGCAGCTTGGGTAGTCTGGTGCAGGTCGTCGAAGCTTTCTTT
size: .; D: TRBD1; V: TRBV29-1; J: TRBJ2-5; CDR3: CSVYRGQETQYF; DNA: TGCAGCGTTTACAGGGGTCAAGAGACCCAGTACTTC
size: .; D: .; V: TRBV5-6; J: TRBJ1-2; CDR3: CASSLTGTHYGYTF; DNA: TGTGCCAGCAGCTTGACAGGGACCCACTATGGCTACACCTTC
size: .; D: .; V: TRBV15; J: TRBJ2-7; CDR3: CATSLDFYEQYF; DNA: TGTGCCACCTCCCTCGACTTCTACGAGCAGTACTTC
size: few; D: TRBD1; V: TRBV6-1; J: TRBJ1-1; CDR3: CASRPDREMNTEAFF; DNA: TGTGCCAGCAGACCCGACAGGGAGATGAACACTGAAGCTTTCTTT
size: .; D: .; V: TRBV9; J: TRBJ1-1; CDR3: CASSVVRRDTEAFF; DNA: TGTGCCAGCAGCGTGGTACGGCGGGACACTGAAGCTTTCTTT
size: .; D: .; V: TRBV6-1; J: TRBJ1-2; CDR3: CASSEAQGSAGYGYTF; DNA: TGTGCCAGCAGTGAAGCGCAAGGGTCCGCGGGTTATGGCTACACCTTC
size: .; D: TRBD1; V: TRBV19; J: TRBJ2-1; CDR3: CASPDRAVYNEQFF; DNA: TGTGCCAGCCCCGACAGGGCAGTCTACAATGAGCAGTTCTTC
size: few; D: .; V: TRBV4-1; J: TRBJ2-3; CDR3: CASSQEGVLPDTQYF; DNA: TGCGCCAGCAGCCAAGAAGGGGTGCTCCCAGATACGCAGTATTTT
size: .; D: .; V: TRBV15; J: TRBJ1-1; CDR3: CATARRGTEAFF; DNA: TGTGCCACCGCGCGTCGGGGGACTGAAGCTTTCTTT
size: .; D: TRBD1; V: TRBV11-2; J: TRBJ2-7; CDR3: CASSRGVGTGIYEQYF; DNA: TGTGCCAGCAGCCGAGGAGTGGGGACAGGGATCTACGAGCAGTACTTC
size: .; D: TRBD2; V: TRBV4-2; J: TRBJ2-3; CDR3: CASSQGPRLAGATDTQYF; DNA: TGTGCCAGCAGCCAAGGCCCACGACTAGCGGGGGCCACAGATACGCAGTATTTT
size: few; D: .; V: TRBV30; J: TRBJ1-1; CDR3: CACPGGVLNTEAFF; DNA: TGTGCCTGCCCCGGGGGGGTACTGAACACTGAAGCTTTCTTT
size: .; D: .; V: TRBV19; J: TRBJ1-3; CDR3: CASTRRQISGNTIYF; DNA: TGTGCCAGTACCAGGAGACAGATCTCTGGAAACACCATATATTTT
size: .; D: TRBD1; V: TRBV9; J: TRBJ2-7; CDR3: CASSPDRGPYKQYF; DNA: TGTGCCAGCAGCCCAGACAGGGGGCCCTACAAGCAGTACTTC
size: .; D: TRBD1; V: TRBV27; J: TRBJ2-2; CDR3: CASSFLTGTGGAGELFF; DNA: TGTGCCAGCAGTTTCCTAACCGGGACAGGGGGTGCCGGGGAGCTGTTTTTT
size: once; D: .; V: TRBV9; J: TRBJ2-7; CDR3: CASSVEGGEQYF; DNA: TGTGCCAGCAGCGTAGAAGGGGGCGAGCAGTACTTC
size: .; D: .; V: TRBV7-6; J: TRBJ2-2; CDR3: CVGENTGELFF; DNA: TGTGTTGGAGAGAACACCGGGGAGCTGTTTTTT
size: once; D: TRBD1; V: TRBV9; J: TRBJ1-5; CDR3: CASSVEGQEHQPQHF; DNA: TGTGCCAGCAGCGTAGAAGGACAGGAGCATCAGCCCCAGCATTTT
size: .; D: .; V: TRBV7-2; J: TRBJ1-2; CDR3: CASSLVALINYGYTF; DNA: TGTGCCAGCAGCTTAGTAGCGCTTATAAACTATGGCTACACCTTC
size: few; D: .; V: TRBV5-6; J: TRBJ2-6; CDR3: CASSLSQGPYSGANGLTF; DNA: TGTGCCAGCAGCTTGTCCCAGGGGCCCTACTCCGGGGCCAACGGCCTGACTTTC
size: .; D: .; V: TRBV9; J: TRBJ2-5; CDR3: CASTLGGGPETQYF; DNA: TGTGCCAGCACCTTAGGGGGGGGGCCGGAGACCCAGTACTTC
size: .; D: .; V: TRBV10-3; J: TRBJ1-6; CDR3: CASMGGADSPLHF; DNA: TGTGCCTCCATGGGGGGGGCTGACTCACCCCTCCACTTT
size: .; D: TRBD1; V: TRBV19; J: TRBJ1-2; CDR3: CASSDYGQGFGYTF; DNA: TGTGCCAGTAGCGACTACGGACAGGGGTTTGGCTACACCTTC
size: .; D: .; V: TRBV7-9; J: TRBJ2-1; CDR3: CASSTGVGNEQFF; DNA: TGTGCCAGCAGCACGGGGGTCGGCAATGAGCAGTTCTTC
size: .; D: TRBD1; V: TRBV6-1; J: TRBJ1-4; CDR3: CASSWRTGGDEKLFF; DNA: TGTGCCAGCAGTTGGAGGACAGGGGGAGATGAAAAACTGTTTTTT
size: .; D: TRBD1; V: TRBV15; J: TRBJ1-4; CDR3: CATSSARGRGNEKLFF; DNA: TGTGCCACCAGCAGCGCCAGGGGGCGAGGTAATGAAAAACTGTTTTTT